The present TCR beta chain was sequenced within a study of blood T cells in healthy people across ages. Study-wide results and caveats: Greater diversity and more naive CD4+ cells were seen in long-lived donors than in aged donors. In older individuals, TCR beta diversity per million T cells was lower, falling roughly linearly with age.

In germline, CDR1 is MNHEY, CDR2 SMNVEV (reference sequence). CDR3 length: 17 amino acids. V was pared by 5 bases and J by 5 bases, with 11 bases of the junction left unmatched. The study drew donors from healthy Caucasian individuals in Russia aged about 6 to 95. A few counts support this clonotype. Its specificity is unknown. Through a sample-barcoded 5' primer and a J-beta primer mix, a second PCR was run for 7 to 11 cycles. Each TCR beta cDNA got a 12-nucleotide random molecular identifier. TCRdb reanalysed the 5' RACE reads using MiXCR and keeps one entry per CDR3 protein. Among about 940,000 distinct CDR3 sequences listed, roughly 50% were seen once.

The specimen sequenced was blood. The TCR originated in a man aged 25-45 years in good health. This rearrangement joins TRBV27 to TRBJ2-3; 12 nucleotides agree with TRBD1. CDR3 DNA: TGTGCCAGCAGTCTTTACGGGACAGGGGGCTTGGTAGATACGCAGTATTTT. Protein product: CASSLYGTGGLVDTQYF.